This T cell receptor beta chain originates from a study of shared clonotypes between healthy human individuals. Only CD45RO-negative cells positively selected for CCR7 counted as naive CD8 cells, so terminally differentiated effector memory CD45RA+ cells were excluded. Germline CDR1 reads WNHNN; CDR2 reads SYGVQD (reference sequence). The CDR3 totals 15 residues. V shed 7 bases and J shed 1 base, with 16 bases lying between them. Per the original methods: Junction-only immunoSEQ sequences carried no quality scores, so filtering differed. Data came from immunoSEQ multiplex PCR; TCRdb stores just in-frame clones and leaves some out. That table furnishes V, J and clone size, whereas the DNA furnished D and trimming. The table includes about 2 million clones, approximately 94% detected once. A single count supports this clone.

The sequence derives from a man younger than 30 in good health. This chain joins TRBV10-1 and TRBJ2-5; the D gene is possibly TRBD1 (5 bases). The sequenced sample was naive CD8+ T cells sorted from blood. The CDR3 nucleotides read TGCGCCAGCACAACTCGATCAGGGTTCCAAGAGACCCAGTACTTC. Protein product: CASTTRSGFQETQYF.